This T cell receptor beta chain was recorded in a study of patients and donors after allogeneic stem cell transplantation. Unmatched junction bases numbered 7, after V lost 0 bases and J lost 6 bases. Germline V CDR1 and CDR2: LNHNV, YYDKDF (reference sequence). This CDR3 comprises 16 residues. TCRdb reprocessed the RT-PCR reads with MiXCR, giving one entry per CDR3 protein. Of 190,000 or so distinct CDR3 sequences listed, 35% to 50% are singletons. This clonotype was observed a few times. The sequencing sample was made of blood, either unsorted or a sorted T cell fraction (not recorded which). This chain joins TRBV15 and TRBJ1-2; 10 bases agree with TRBD1. The TCR comes from a human donor who was either an allogeneic HSCT recipient or a stem cell or donor lymphocyte infusion donor (not recorded which). It is not recorded whose cells these are; they may come from a transplant donor. CDR3 nucleotide sequence: TGTGCCACCAGCAGAGATTGGGAGGGACAGGGGAATGGCTACACCTTC. Its translation is CATSRDWEGQGNGYTF.